The 9 T cell receptor beta chains listed next were all sequenced from one sample in a study of T-cell reconstitution after alpha-beta-depleted transplantation in children. Using unique molecular identifiers, the investigators prepared the TCRbeta library. Each CDR3 protein gets one entry after TCRdb re-called the PCR reads with MiXCR. The sample lists 350,000 to 500,000 distinct CDR3 sequences, around two fifths occurring once. The specimen was PBMCs, collected before TCRalphabeta/CD19-depleted stem cell transplant. The receptors originated from a girl aged 2 to 9 with aplastic anemia, due to receive a stem cell transplant.

This clonotype was counted a few times. The chain is built from TRBV20-1 and TRBJ2-7; the D is unclear. Germline CDR1 reads DFQATT; CDR2 reads SNEGSKA (reference sequence). This CDR3 spans 13 amino acids. V gave up 6 bases and J gave up 0 bases, with 12 bases separating them. DNA of the CDR3: TGCAGTGCCAGGTCCGAAGGCTCCTACGAGCAGTACTTC. This sequence encodes CSARSEGSYEQYF.

This clonotype appeared many times. The genes are TRBV5-6 and TRBJ2-1; the D is unclear. The germline gives CDR1 SGHDT, CDR2 YYEEEE. This CDR3 has 14 amino acids. V lost 2 bases, J lost 3 bases, and 9 bases lay in between. This chain's CDR3 is CASSFRNIYNEQFF. The CDR3, as DNA: TGTGCCAGCAGCTTTAGGAACATCTACAATGAGCAGTTCTTC.

This clonotype was counted ten times or more. The V and J genes are TRBV5-1 and TRBJ1-5, with D possibly being TRBD1 (6 bases). The V gene lost 0 bases and the J gene lost 8 bases, with 15 bases spanning the gap. Germline V CDR1 and CDR2: SGHRS, YFSETQ. CDR3 length: 15 residues. The CDR3 here is CASSLGGRGEEPQHF. DNA for the CDR3: TGCGCCAGCAGCTTGGGCGGCAGGGGAGAAGAGCCCCAGCATTTT.

The rearrangement joins TRBV20-1 to TRBJ2-2; D is undetermined. V was clipped by 6 bases and J by 2 bases, with 7 bases between them. Germline CDR1 reads DFQATT; CDR2 reads SNEGSKA (reference sequence). This CDR3 has 12 residues. The CDR3 spells CSASLNTGELFF. Here the CDR3 DNA reads TGCAGTGCCTCACTTAACACCGGGGAGCTGTTTTTT.

The chain carries TRBV20-1 and TRBJ2-3; a weak D match, TRBD1 (6 bases). The CDR3 covers 12 residues. Deletions cut 6 bases from V and 4 bases from J, with 11 bases between. The germline gives CDR1 DFQATT, CDR2 SNEGSKA (reference sequence). For the CDR3, the DNA is TGCAGTGCCGGGCAGGGGCCAGATACGCAGTATTTT. Its translation is CSAGQGPDTQYF.

V is TRBV7-9 and J is TRBJ2-3; D unresolved. V lost 7 bases, J lost 4 bases, and 12 bases lay in between. There are 13 residues in the CDR3. Germline V CDR1 and CDR2: SEHNR, FQNEAQ (reference sequence). The CDR3 protein is CASIPLASDTQYF. CDR3 bases: TGTGCCAGCATACCATTAGCTTCAGATACGCAGTATTTT.

This clonotype has a single count. This sequence joins TRBV20-1 and TRBJ1-1; D might be TRBD1 (6 bases). Trimming stripped 5 bases from V and 3 bases from J, with 16 bases between. This CDR3 contains 14 residues. Germline values: CDR1 DFQATT, CDR2 SNEGSKA (reference sequence). The CDR3 spells CSAAGQMSDTEAFF. CDR3 in DNA: TGCAGTGCTGCAGGACAGATGTCAGACACTGAAGCTTTCTTT.

This sequence joins TRBV7-9 and TRBJ2-1; D is uncertain. This CDR3 contains 13 residues. Germline V lookup: CDR1 SEHNR, CDR2 FQNEAQ (reference sequence). For the CDR3, the DNA is TGTGCAATTCCTTCAGGTGTTAACAATGAGCAGTTCTTC. It yields the protein CAIPSGVNNEQFF.

The chain is built from TRBV3-1 and TRBJ2-1, with TRBD2 matching over 12 bases. The CDR3 consists of 17 residues. V lost 3 bases, J lost 5 bases, and 8 bases stayed unmatched. Germline V gene lookup returns CDR1 LGHDT and CDR2 YNNKEL (reference sequence). The CDR3 DNA reads as TGTGCCAGCAGCCACGTCACTAGCGGGGGGACAAACAATGAGCAGTTCTTC. It encodes CASSHVTSGGTNNEQFF.